The entry below gives a single T cell receptor beta chain sequence along with its context. Its antigen remains unknown. The sample originates from a study of vaccination effects on CD4 cells after COVID-19. Antigen-specific CD4+ T cells were first expanded with viral peptide pools by the ViraFEST assay and only then sequenced. It was after more than 8 days of culture that CD4+ T cells were isolated. Every participant took two doses of the BNT162b2 or mRNA-1273 vaccine. Testing of the vaccine recipients showed negative nucleocapsid antibodies and no prior SARS-CoV-2 infection. The V segment lost 4 bases and the J segment 4 bases; nucleotides outside the gene matches: 4. Looked up from germline, CDR1 is LGHDT and CDR2 is YNNKEL (reference sequence). The CDR3 is made up of 14 amino acids. The data were produced by immunoSEQ multiplex PCR, yet TCRdb's version contains in-frame clones alone and is incomplete. The table records around 16,000 clones, 70% of them present only once.

The starting material was CD4+ T cells from PBMCs cultured with SARS-CoV-2 spike peptides, obtained after COVID-19 vaccination. The chain carries TRBV3-1 (or the pseudogene TRBV3-2) and TRBJ1-3, with TRBD1 matching 7 bases. This clonotype was obtained from a human donor who received a COVID-19 vaccine. The CDR3 region has the DNA TGTGCCAGCAGCCCCGAGACAGGGGGAAACACCATATATTTT. Its translation: CASSPETGGNTIYF.